This TCR beta chain was sequenced for a study of blood T cell repertoires in COVID-19. Background on the study: PBMCs, B-cell-depleted T cells, or T cells were the source of the cDNA or gDNA that made up the material.

Followed over time, Seattle patients had been enrolled while infection was active. J was trimmed by 1 base and V by 1 base; bases with no gene match: 3. The CDR3 is 16 residues long. Germline V lookup: CDR1 MGHDK, CDR2 SYGVNS. Study processing details: Amplification of reference gene primers was used by the study to estimate nucleated cell counts. This table comes from immunoSEQ multiplex PCR, and its TCRdb copy is limited to in-frame clones, with some not included. V, J and clone size are taken as reported in that table, and D and trimming were inferred from the DNA itself. The sample shows 95,000 to 150,000 clones, around 82% of them seen only once.

This chain joins TRBV25-1 and TRBJ2-2; TRBD1 aligns across 7 bases. This sequence originates from a man aged 30-40 years with COVID-19, enrolled during active disease. Material: peripheral blood. The CDR3 sequence is CASSESWDRNTGELFF. CDR3 DNA sequence: TGTGCCAGCAGTGAATCTTGGGACAGGAACACCGGGGAGCTGTTTTTT.